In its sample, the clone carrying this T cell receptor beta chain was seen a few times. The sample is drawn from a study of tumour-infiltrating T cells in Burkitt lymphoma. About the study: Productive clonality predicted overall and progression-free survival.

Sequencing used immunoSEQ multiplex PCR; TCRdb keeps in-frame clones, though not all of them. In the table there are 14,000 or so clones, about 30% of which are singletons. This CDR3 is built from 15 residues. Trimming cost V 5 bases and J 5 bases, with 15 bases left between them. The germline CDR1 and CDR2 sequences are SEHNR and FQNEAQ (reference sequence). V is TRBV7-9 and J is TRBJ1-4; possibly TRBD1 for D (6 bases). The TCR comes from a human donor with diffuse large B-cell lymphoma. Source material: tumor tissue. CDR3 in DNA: TGTGCCAGCAGCCCCAGGGGCAGGGGAAATGAAAAACTGTTTTTT. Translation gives CASSPRGRGNEKLFF.